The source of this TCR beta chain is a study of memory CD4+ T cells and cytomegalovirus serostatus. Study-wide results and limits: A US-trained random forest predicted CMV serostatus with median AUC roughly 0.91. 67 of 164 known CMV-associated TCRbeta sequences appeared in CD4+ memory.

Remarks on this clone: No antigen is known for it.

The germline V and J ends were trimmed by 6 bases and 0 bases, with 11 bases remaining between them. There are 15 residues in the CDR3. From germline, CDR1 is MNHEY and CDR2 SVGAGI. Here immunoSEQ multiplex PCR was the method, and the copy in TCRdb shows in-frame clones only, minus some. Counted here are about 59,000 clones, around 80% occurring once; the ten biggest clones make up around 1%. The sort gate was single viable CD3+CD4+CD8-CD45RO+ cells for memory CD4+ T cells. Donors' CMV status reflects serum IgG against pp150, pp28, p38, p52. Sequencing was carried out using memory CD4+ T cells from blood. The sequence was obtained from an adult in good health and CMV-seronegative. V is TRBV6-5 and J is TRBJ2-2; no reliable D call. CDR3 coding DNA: TGTGCCAGCAGGTTAGGCAGCGCGAACACCGGGGAGCTGTTTTTT. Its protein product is CASRLGSANTGELFF.